This TCR beta chain was sequenced in a study of CD8 T cells in Susac syndrome. An input of roughly 0.5 to 1 ug of RNA was subjected to reverse transcription using random hexamers. The authors amplified TCR beta CDR3 across 54 Vbeta and 13 Jbeta using immunoSEQ multiplex PCR. TCRdb reanalysed the immunoSEQ multiplex PCR reads using MiXCR and keeps one entry per CDR3 protein. Of hundreds of thousands of distinct CDR3 sequences listed, roughly 90% are singletons. Input material: CD8+ T cells from PBMCs. This receptor was obtained from a human donor with multiple sclerosis.

CDR3 sequence (DNA): TGTGCCAGCAGTCTGCCGTGGGTTGAGCAGTTCTTC. Protein sequence: CASSLPWVEQFF. The V and J genes are TRBV12-3 or TRBV12-4 and TRBJ2-1; no firm D call. Between the trimmed V and J ends, which lost 5 bases and 9 bases, there was a span of 11 bases. The CDR3 consists of 12 residues.